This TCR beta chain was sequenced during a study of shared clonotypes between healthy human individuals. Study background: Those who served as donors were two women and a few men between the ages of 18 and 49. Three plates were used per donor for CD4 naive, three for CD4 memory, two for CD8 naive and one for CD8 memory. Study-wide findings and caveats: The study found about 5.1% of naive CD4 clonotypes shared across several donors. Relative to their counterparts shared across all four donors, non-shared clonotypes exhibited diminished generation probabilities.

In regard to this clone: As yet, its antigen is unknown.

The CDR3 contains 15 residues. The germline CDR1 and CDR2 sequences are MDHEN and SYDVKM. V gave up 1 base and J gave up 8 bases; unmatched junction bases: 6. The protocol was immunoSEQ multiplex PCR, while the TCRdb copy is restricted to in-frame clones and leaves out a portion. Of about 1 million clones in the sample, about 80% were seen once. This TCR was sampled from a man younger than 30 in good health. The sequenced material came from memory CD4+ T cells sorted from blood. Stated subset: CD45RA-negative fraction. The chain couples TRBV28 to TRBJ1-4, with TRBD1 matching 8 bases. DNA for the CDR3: TGTGCCAGCAGTTTATCAGGGGGCTGGCGAGAAAAACTGTTTTTT. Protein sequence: CASSLSGGWREKLFF.